The rows below give T cell receptor beta chains drawn from one sample of a study of blood T cell repertoires in COVID-19. Profiling relied on immunoSEQ multiplex PCR, and the TCRdb table lists in-frame clones only, not all of them. The data hold about 140,000 clones, with around 90% observed a single time. Sequenced input: peripheral blood. Every receptor here comes from a woman older than 75 with acute or convalescent COVID-19. Each CDR3 is given with its conserved first and last residue. The D gene is left open where the match is weak. Where a row states a size, it is once, few, many or the class of an expanded clone; other rows omit it.

d_call	v_call	j_call	clone_size	cdr3_aa	cdr3_nt
-	TRBV2	TRBJ1-6	-	CASSARATSSYNSPLHF	TGTGCCAGCAGCGCGAGGGCCACGAGCTCCTATAATTCACCCCTCCACTTT
TRBD1	TRBV19	TRBJ1-2	-	CASSTGQGYNYGYTF	TGTGCCAGTAGTACCGGACAGGGGTACAACTATGGCTACACCTTC
-	TRBV7-2	TRBJ1-4	-	CASSLDPGRGEKLFF	TGTGCCAGCAGCTTAGATCCAGGGAGGGGTGAAAAACTGTTTTTT
TRBD1	TRBV2	TRBJ1-3	-	CASRQGAFSGNTIYF	TGTGCCAGTCGACAGGGGGCCTTCTCTGGAAACACCATATATTTT
-	TRBV7-3	TRBJ1-2	-	CASSFTGVLGYTF	TGTGCCAGCAGCTTCACAGGAGTCCTTGGCTACACCTTC
-	TRBV6-2/TRBV6-3	TRBJ1-2	few	CASSFTGNYGYTF	TGTGCCAGCAGTTTCACAGGGAACTATGGCTACACCTTC
TRBD1	TRBV6-5	TRBJ2-3	-	CASSWTGIGTDTQYF	TGTGCCAGCAGTTGGACAGGGATAGGCACAGATACGCAGTATTTT
-	TRBV5-1	TRBJ1-1	-	CASSFEGSAFF	TGCGCCAGCAGCTTTGAGGGATCAGCTTTCTTT
TRBD2	TRBV3-1/TRBV3-2	TRBJ2-5	-	CASSQRTRETQYF	TGTGCCAGCAGCCAAAGGACTAGAGAGACCCAGTACTTC
-	TRBV4-2	TRBJ2-5	-	CASSPLGTRGGETQYF	TGTGCCAGCAGCCCCCTAGGCACGCGGGGAGGAGAGACCCAGTACTTC
-	TRBV7-2	TRBJ1-2	-	CASSLRGNYGYTF	TGTGCCAGCAGCTTACGGGGGAACTATGGCTACACCTTC
-	TRBV7-9	TRBJ1-2	-	CASSFPQGLNYGYTF	TGTGCCAGCAGCTTCCCTCAGGGGTTGAACTATGGCTACACCTTC
-	TRBV27	TRBJ1-1	-	CASSRRGTDTEAFF	TGTGCCAGCAGCCGCAGGGGAACCGACACTGAAGCTTTCTTT
TRBD2	TRBV9	TRBJ2-2	-	CASSVEASGVANTGELFF	TGTGCCAGCAGCGTAGAGGCTAGCGGGGTGGCGAACACCGGGGAGCTGTTTTTT
-	TRBV19	TRBJ2-7	-	CASSHRSQVWEQYF	TGTGCCAGTAGCCACAGAAGCCAAGTGTGGGAGCAGTACTTC
-	TRBV6-1	TRBJ1-2	once	CASSETGRANYGYTF	TGTGCCAGCAGTGAGACAGGACGAGCTAACTATGGCTACACCTTC
-	TRBV18	TRBJ2-1	-	CASSPWRGQGYNEQFF	TGTGCCAGCTCACCGTGGAGGGGGCAAGGTTACAATGAGCAGTTCTTC
-	TRBV6-2/TRBV6-3	TRBJ1-1	-	CASSSAGAGGTEAFF	TGTGCCAGCAGTTCCGCCGGGGCCGGGGGGACTGAAGCTTTCTTT
-	TRBV10-2	TRBJ2-2	-	CASSGGVSTGELFF	TGCGCCAGCAGTGGGGGAGTCAGTACCGGGGAGCTGTTTTTT
TRBD2	TRBV4-1	TRBJ2-1	once	CASSQELAGGEFF	TGCGCCAGCAGCCAAGAGCTAGCGGGGGGGGAGTTCTTC
TRBD1	TRBV7-9	TRBJ1-6	once	CASSLYITGVENSPLHF	TGTGCCAGCAGCTTATACATCACAGGGGTTGAGAATTCACCCCTCCACTTT
-	TRBV9	TRBJ1-2	-	CASSVVASGGYTF	TGTGCCAGCAGCGTAGTAGCCTCCGGGGGCTACACCTTC
-	TRBV5-4	TRBJ1-1	-	CASGGGSMNTEAFF	TGTGCCAGCGGGGGAGGCTCTATGAACACTGAAGCTTTCTTT
-	TRBV7-3	TRBJ2-3	once	CASSLSGPDTQYF	TGTGCCAGCAGCTTAAGCGGTCCAGATACGCAGTATTTT
TRBD1	TRBV19	TRBJ1-4	-	CASSILGQGTNEKLFF	TGTGCCAGTAGTATCCTCGGACAGGGAACTAATGAAAAACTGTTTTTT
-	TRBV7-8	TRBJ2-3	-	CASSLAHRASTDTQYF	TGTGCCAGCAGCTTAGCGCACAGGGCCAGCACAGATACGCAGTATTTT
-	TRBV7-8	TRBJ2-1	-	CASSFSPRASWEEQFF	TGTGCCAGCAGCTTTTCTCCCAGGGCGAGTTGGGAAGAGCAGTTCTTC